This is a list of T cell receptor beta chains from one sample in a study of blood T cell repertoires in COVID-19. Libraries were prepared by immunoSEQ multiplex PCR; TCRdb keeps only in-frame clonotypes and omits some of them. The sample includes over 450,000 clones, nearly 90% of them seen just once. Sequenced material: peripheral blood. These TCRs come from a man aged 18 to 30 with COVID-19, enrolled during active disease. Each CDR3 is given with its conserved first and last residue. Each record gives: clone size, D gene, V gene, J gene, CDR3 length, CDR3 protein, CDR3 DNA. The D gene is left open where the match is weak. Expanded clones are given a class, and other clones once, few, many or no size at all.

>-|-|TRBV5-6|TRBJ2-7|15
CASSRFSRLSYEQYF
TGTGCCAGCAGCCGATTCTCCAGACTCTCCTACGAGCAGTACTTC
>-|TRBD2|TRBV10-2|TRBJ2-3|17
CASRGLAGGPLGVTQYF
TGCGCCAGCAGGGGACTAGCGGGGGGGCCCCTCGGGGTTACGCAGTATTTT
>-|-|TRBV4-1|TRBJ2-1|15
CASSDGLSAYNEQFF
TGCGCCAGCAGCGATGGACTATCAGCCTACAATGAGCAGTTCTTC
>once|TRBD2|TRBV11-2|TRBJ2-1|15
CASSAYGLASDEQFF
TGTGCCAGCAGCGCCTACGGACTAGCGAGCGATGAGCAGTTCTTC
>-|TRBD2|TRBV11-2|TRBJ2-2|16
CASSPIAGENTGELFF
TGTGCCAGCAGCCCCATAGCGGGGGAGAACACCGGGGAGCTGTTTTTT
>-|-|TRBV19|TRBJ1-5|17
CASSISGRRGSNQPQHF
TGTGCCAGTAGTATTTCAGGAAGGCGAGGGAGCAATCAGCCCCAGCATTTT
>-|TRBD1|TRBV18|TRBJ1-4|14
CASSPGQGDEKLFF
TGTGCCAGCTCACCGGGACAGGGTGATGAAAAACTGTTTTTT
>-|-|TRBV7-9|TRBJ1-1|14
CASSRDSLNTEAFF
TGTGCCAGCAGCCGCGACAGCCTGAACACTGAAGCTTTCTTT
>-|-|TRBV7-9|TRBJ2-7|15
CASSLAGEGGLEQYF
TGTGCCAGCAGCTTAGCTGGGGAGGGGGGCCTTGAGCAGTACTTC
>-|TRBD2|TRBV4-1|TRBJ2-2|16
CASSQVWAGAAGELFF
TGCGCCAGCAGCCAAGTCTGGGCGGGAGCCGCCGGGGAGCTGTTTTTT
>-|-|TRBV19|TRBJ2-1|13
CASSIAPAGVQFF
TGTGCCAGTAGTATAGCCCCAGCGGGCGTACAGTTCTTC
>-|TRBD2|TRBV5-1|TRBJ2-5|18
CASSLWGRGRFGQETQYF
TGCGCCAGCAGCTTGTGGGGGAGGGGCCGATTCGGCCAAGAGACCCAGTACTTC
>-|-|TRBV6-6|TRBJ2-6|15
CASRLHASGANVLTF
TGTGCCAGCAGGTTACATGCCTCTGGGGCCAACGTCCTGACTTTC
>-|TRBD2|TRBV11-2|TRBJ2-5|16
CASSQGLAPTQETQYF
TGTGCCAGCAGCCAGGGACTAGCGCCTACCCAAGAGACCCAGTACTTC
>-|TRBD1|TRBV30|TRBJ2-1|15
CAWSLSGGAGNEQFF
TGTGCCTGGAGCCTCTCAGGGGGCGCGGGAAATGAGCAGTTCTTC
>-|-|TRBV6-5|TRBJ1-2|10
CAFRGWGYTF
TGTGCCTTCAGGGGTTGGGGCTACACCTTC
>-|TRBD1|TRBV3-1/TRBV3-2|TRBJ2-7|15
CASSQRDRGTYEQYF
TGTGCCAGCAGCCAAAGGGACAGGGGGACCTACGAGCAGTACTTC
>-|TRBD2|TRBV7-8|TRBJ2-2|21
CASSLAHIRLAGESNTGELFF
TGTGCCAGCAGCTTAGCCCACATAAGACTAGCGGGAGAATCGAACACCGGGGAGCTGTTTTTT
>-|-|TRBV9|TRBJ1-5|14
CASSPGTYGQPQHF
TGTGCCAGCAGCCCTGGGACTTATGGGCAGCCCCAGCATTTT
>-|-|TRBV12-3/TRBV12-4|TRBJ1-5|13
CASSLDSYQPQHF
TGTGCCAGCAGCTTGGACAGTTATCAGCCCCAGCATTTT
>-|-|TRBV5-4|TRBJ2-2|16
CASSLEPAGNTGELFF
TGTGCCAGCAGCTTGGAACCAGCGGGGAACACCGGGGAGCTGTTTTTT
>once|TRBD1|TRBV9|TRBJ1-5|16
CASSGDRGYSNQPQHF
TGTGCCAGCAGCGGGGACAGGGGATATAGCAATCAGCCCCAGCATTTT
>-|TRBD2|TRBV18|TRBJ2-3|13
CASSPLLAGLQYF
TGTGCCAGCTCACCACTCCTAGCGGGCCTGCAGTATTTT
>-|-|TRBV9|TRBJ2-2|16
CASSGRGQKNTGELFF
TGTGCCAGCAGCGGGAGAGGGCAGAAGAACACCGGGGAGCTGTTTTTT
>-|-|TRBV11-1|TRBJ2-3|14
CASSLGPNQNTQYF
TGTGCCAGCAGCTTAGGGCCCAATCAAAATACGCAGTATTTT
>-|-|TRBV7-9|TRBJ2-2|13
CASSSTNTGELFF
TGTGCCAGCAGCAGCACGAACACCGGGGAGCTGTTTTTT